Below are 8 T cell receptor beta chains sequenced from a single sample in a study of T cell responses to AZD1222 COVID-19 vaccine. Measured with immunoSEQ multiplex PCR; TCRdb has only the in-frame clones, and not every one. The data contain 75,000 to 100,000 clones, around nine tenths of them singletons. Source: peripheral blood, taken on day 0 of AZD1222 vaccination. The source of these receptors is an adult in good health.

This rearrangement joins TRBV5-1 to TRBJ1-1, with D unresolved. Germline assignment: CDR1 SGHRS and CDR2 YFSETQ. V was clipped by 4 bases and J by 1 base, with 8 bases between them. This CDR3 is built from 13 residues. This CDR3 reads CASSLQANTEAFF. CDR3 nucleotide sequence: TGCGCCAGCAGCCTCCAGGCGAACACTGAAGCTTTCTTT.

This chain uses TRBV5-4 with TRBJ2-7; TRBD1 matches at 8 bases. This CDR3 is 17 amino acids long. Germline lookup yields CDR1 SGHNT and CDR2 YYREEE (reference sequence). With V trimmed by 5 bases and J by 4 bases, 17 bases remained unmatched. CDR3 loop: CASREDIPGQVKYEQYF. DNA for the CDR3: TGTGCCAGCAGGGAAGACATTCCGGGACAGGTGAAATACGAGCAGTACTTC.

Only one count was recorded for this clone. The chain has TRBV5-5 and TRBJ1-2; the match to TRBD1 covers 7 bases. Germline V gives CDR1 SGHKS, CDR2 YYEKEE (reference sequence). With 3 bases clipped from V and 4 bases from J, the junction kept 3 bases outside the gene matches. CDR3 size: 13 residues. Here the CDR3 reads CASSWDRSYGYTF. As DNA, the CDR3 is TGTGCCAGCAGCTGGGACAGAAGCTATGGCTACACCTTC.

This chain connects TRBV10-1 to TRBJ1-1; 10 nucleotides align to TRBD1. The germline V gene has CDR1 WNHNN and CDR2 SYGVQD (reference sequence). V gave up 1 base and J gave up 0 bases; unmatched junction bases: 8. The CDR3 length is 18 residues. The CDR3 nucleotides are TGCGCCAGCAGTGAGTGGGGACAGGGGCCACCCCTGAACACTGAAGCTTTCTTT. Protein sequence: CASSEWGQGPPLNTEAFF.

V and J are TRBV30 and TRBJ1-3; D is possibly TRBD1 (6 bases). CDR1 and CDR2 from the germline V gene are GTSNPN and SVGIG (reference sequence). The CDR3 covers 15 residues. Trimming took off 0 bases at V and 0 bases at J, with 9 bases between the two ends. CDR3: CAWSVGGYSGNTIYF. The CDR3 DNA is TGTGCCTGGAGTGTAGGGGGTTACTCTGGAAACACCATATATTTT.

The chain links TRBV5-5 to TRBJ2-7, with D perhaps being TRBD1 or TRBD2 (5 bases each). Trimming cost V 2 bases and J 5 bases, with 14 bases left between them. Per the germline V gene, CDR1 is SGHKS and CDR2 is YYEKEE (reference sequence). The CDR3 sequence is 14 residues long. CDR3 nucleotides: TGTGCCAGCAGCTTCCTCGGGGTAGGGGACGAGCAGTACTTC. This translates into CASSFLGVGDEQYF. The full variable domain, with the rest looked up from reference TRBV5-5 and TRBJ2-7, is DAGVTQSPTHLIKTRGQQVTLRCSPISGHKSVSWYQQVLGQGPQFIFQYYEKEERGRGNFPDRFSARQFPNYSSELNVNALLLGDSALYLCASSFLGVGDEQYFGPGTRLTVT.

DNA of the CDR3: TGTGCCAGCAGCCCTATTACCTACGAGCAGTACTTC. Its translation: CASSPITYEQYF. The rearrangement joins TRBV28 to TRBJ2-7; D gene ambiguous. Germline CDR1 and CDR2: MDHEN and SYDVKM. V shed 6 bases and J shed 2 bases, with 8 bases lying between them. The CDR3 runs to 12 residues.

The chain combines TRBV4-1 with TRBJ2-3; D possibly corresponds to TRBD1 (6 bases). Per the germline V gene, CDR1 is MGHRA and CDR2 is YSYEKL. Trimming removed 3 bases from V and 1 base from J, with 17 bases in between. This CDR3 has 17 amino acids. The CDR3 spells CASSQGAGGLGTDTQYF. In nucleotides, the CDR3 is TGCGCCAGCAGCCAGGGGGCTGGAGGTTTGGGCACAGATACGCAGTATTTT.